The 10 T cell receptor beta chains below were found in one sample sequenced in a study of CXCR3-negative and CXCR3-positive naive CD8 T cells. Their target antigens are unknown. General study findings and limits: Naive cells positive for CXCR3 carried more hydrophobic TRB CDR3s than CXCR3-negative ones.

TRB cDNA was prepared as libraries by UMI-labeled 5' RACE. Reanalyzing the 5' RACE reads, TCRdb keeps one entry per CDR3 protein, without DNA. The record lists 140,000 to 150,000 distinct CDR3 sequences, of which the ten most abundant hold under 0.35%. Sequenced sample: naive CXCR3+ CD8+ T cells from blood. Subset indicated: CD45RO-CCR7+CD27+CD95- naive CD8+ T cells expressing CXCR3 (TNR3+). The receptors were sampled from a human donor in good health. Some clones in this sample may be carry-over from other donors' samples.

The chain joins TRBV28 to TRBJ2-2. Germline assignment: CDR1 MDHEN and CDR2 SYDVKM. The CDR3 length is 12 residues. The CDR3 loop is CASSLGIGELFF.

V is TRBV5-1 and J is TRBJ1-5. The CDR3 is 14 amino acids. Germline CDR1 is SGHRS and CDR2 is YFSETQ. The CDR3: CASSLDSPDQPQHF.

This chain uses TRBV13 with TRBJ1-2; absent DNA, TCRdb's TRBD1 call cannot be checked. The length of the CDR3 is 14 residues. Germline assignment: CDR1 PRHDT and CDR2 FYEKMQ (reference sequence). The CDR3 is CASSLGQGVGGYTF.

V gene TRBV28 combines with J gene TRBJ2-1; TCRdb's D gene call, TRBD2, goes unchecked for lack of DNA. The CDR3 runs to 13 residues. Germline loops: CDR1 MDHEN, CDR2 SYDVKM. The CDR3 here is CASSPGSDNEQFF.

The chain has TRBV12-5 and TRBJ1-1; absent DNA, TCRdb's TRBD1 call cannot be checked. The CDR3 totals 17 residues. Germline CDR1 LGHNT, CDR2 FRNRAP. The CDR3 region is CASAPQAPTGMNTEAFF.

J is TRBJ2-1 and V is TRBV29-1; no DNA is available, so the TRBD2 call from TCRdb remains unchecked. The CDR3 totals 13 residues. Germline V CDR1 and CDR2: SQVTM, ANQGSEA. The CDR3 loop reads CSVLGLAPNEQFF.

V usage is TRBV9 and J usage is TRBJ1-2. This CDR3 region has 17 residues. Germline assignment: CDR1 SGDLS and CDR2 YYNGEE. CDR3: CASSVDRMVGFLSGYTF.

J is TRBJ1-2 and V is TRBV19. Germline assignment: CDR1 LNHDA and CDR2 SQIVND (reference sequence). The CDR3 consists of 17 residues. The CDR3 sequence is CASSFRGVKGIDDGYTF.

J is TRBJ2-1 and V is TRBV2; the TCRdb D gene call, TRBD1, has no DNA to confirm it. The CDR3 has 15 amino acids. Germline V gene data show CDR1 as SNHLY and CDR2 as FYNNEI. The CDR3 loop is CASSGTSVGAYEQFF.

The V gene is TRBV12-3 or TRBV12-4, the J gene TRBJ2-3. The CDR3 loop spans 15 amino acids. CDR3 region: CASRGVDRGTDTQYF.